The 16 T cell receptor beta chains below come from one sample, sequenced in a study of T-cell memory formation after mild COVID-19. One entry per CDR3 protein, called by TCRdb with MiXCR from the 5' RACE reads. The table shows a few hundred thousand distinct CDR3 sequences, with around 15% occurring only once. Input material: PBMCs or a T cell subset sorted from them (not recorded which). The receptors derive from a man younger than 30 who had mild COVID-19 (a few samples of this study predate the infection). Cell type and time point are not known.

This clonotype was seen more than once but under ten times. The V gene is TRBV20-1, the J gene TRBJ2-7; D possibly corresponds to TRBD1 (5 bases). The V end was cut by 6 bases, the J end by 2 bases, with 20 bases between. In germline, CDR1 is DFQATT, CDR2 SNEGSKA (reference sequence). The CDR3 covers 15 residues. Written as DNA, the CDR3 is TGCAGTGCGCGATCCAGGGTGTGGGCACCCTACGAGCAGTACTTC. Amino acids: CSARSRVWAPYEQYF.

At least ten counts were recorded for this clonotype. The chain links TRBV30 to TRBJ2-3, with no clear D. Per the germline V gene, CDR1 is GTSNPN and CDR2 is SVGIG (reference sequence). The CDR3 loop spans 11 amino acids. Trimming shortened V by 5 bases and J by 6 bases, and 9 bases separated the two germline ends. The CDR3 DNA reads as TGTGCCTGGGGACGAAGGGATACGCAGTATTTT. This codes for CAWGRRDTQYF.

The rearrangement uses TRBV12-3 or TRBV12-4 and TRBJ2-3, with TRBD2 matching 10 bases. V shed 8 bases and J 5 bases; nucleotides not matched to a gene: 10. There are 15 residues in the CDR3. The DNA for the CDR3 is TGTGCCAGCGGGCAAGCGGGGGGGCCAGGAGATACGCAGTATTTT. It specifies CASGQAGGPGDTQYF.

In its sample, this clonotype was seen a few times. The genes are TRBV7-7 and TRBJ2-1, with TRBD2 identical over 10 bases. With 5 bases clipped from V and 4 bases from J, the junction kept 5 bases outside the gene matches. Germline V gene sequence: CDR1 SSHAT, CDR2 FNYEAQ (reference sequence). The CDR3 extends over 15 amino acids. CDR3 nucleotides: TGTGCCAGCAGCGAGGGACTAGCGAGTTACAATGAGCAGTTCTTC. Translated: CASSEGLASYNEQFF.

The chain combines TRBV5-1 with TRBJ2-5; either TRBD1 or TRBD2 may supply D (5 bases each). This CDR3 region has 17 residues. V lost 0 bases and J lost 1, with 16 bases in between. Germline V gene sequence: CDR1 SGHRS, CDR2 YFSETQ. The CDR3 reads CASSLVSAGRFQETQYF. CDR3 DNA: TGCGCCAGCAGCTTGGTCTCCGCAGGGAGATTCCAAGAGACCCAGTACTTC.

This clonotype was picked up a small number of times. The chain joins TRBV7-8 to TRBJ2-5; 7 nucleotides align to TRBD2. Trimming took 3 bases from V and 5 from J; bases not matched to a gene: 9. The germline V gene has CDR1 SGHVS and CDR2 FQNEAQ. CDR3 size: 15 residues. CDR3 residues: CASSFGPGGWETQYF. The CDR3 nucleotides are TGTGCCAGCAGCTTTGGACCGGGGGGTTGGGAGACCCAGTACTTC.

The chain joins TRBV14 to TRBJ2-3; a weak D match, TRBD1 (6 bases). V was shortened by 1 base and J by 2 bases, with 13 bases between the two germline ends. The CDR3 is 16 amino acids. CDR1 is SGHDN, CDR2 FVKESK, per germline. The CDR3 region is CASSQGTDRLTDTQYF. CDR3 sequence (DNA): TGTGCCAGCAGCCAAGGGACAGACCGGCTCACAGATACGCAGTATTTT.

This clonotype was seen repeatedly, ten times or more. The chain uses TRBV7-2 and TRBJ2-3, with a weak D call TRBD1 (6 bases). This CDR3 has 14 residues. The V and J ends lost 5 bases and 0 bases respectively, with 9 bases between them. CDR1 SGHTA and CDR2 FQGNSA come from the germline V gene. CDR3 loop: CASSPRGSTDTQYF. CDR3 DNA: TGTGCCAGCAGCCCCAGGGGTAGCACAGATACGCAGTATTTT.

This clonotype was counted only a few times. The genes are TRBV4-1 and TRBJ2-3; D is ambiguous. The germline V gene encodes CDR1 MGHRA and CDR2 YSYEKL. The CDR3 has 15 amino acids. Deletions cut 1 base from V and 2 bases from J, with 10 bases between. CDR3 nucleotide sequence: TGCGCCAGCAGCCAAGTAGGTAGCTTCACAGATACGCAGTATTTT. Its translation is CASSQVGSFTDTQYF.

This clonotype appeared a few times. The chain recombines TRBV20-1 with TRBJ2-1; 9 bases agree with TRBD2. The CDR3 runs 13 residues. Losses at the gene ends were 6 bases for V and 5 bases for J; bases not matched to a gene: 5. Germline lookup yields CDR1 DFQATT and CDR2 SNEGSKA (reference sequence). The DNA of the CDR3 is TGCAGTGCCTCCGGGACTAGCAACAATGAGCAGTTCTTC. It codes for CSASGTSNNEQFF.

This clonotype was seen many times. The chain couples TRBV12-3 or TRBV12-4 to TRBJ1-5; D possibly corresponds to TRBD1 (5 bases). The germline V and J ends were trimmed by 6 bases and 7 bases, with 13 bases remaining between them. The CDR3 sequence is 13 residues long. CDR3 in amino acids: CASSYRGDQPQHF. CDR3 DNA: TGTGCCAGCAGCTACAGAGGGGACCAGCCCCAGCATTTT.

This clonotype was detected only a few times. The chain recombines TRBV29-1 with TRBJ2-1; D is unclear. Per germline, CDR1 SQVTM and CDR2 ANQGSEA. The length of the CDR3 is 10 residues. V lost 4 bases and J lost 10, with 8 bases in between. The DNA of the CDR3 is TGCAGCGTTGCCGTAAAGGAGCAGTTCTTC. Its protein is CSVAVKEQFF.

This clonotype showed up many times. As DNA, the CDR3 is TGCGCCAGCAGCTTGAACGGGGGGGACACAGATACGCAGTATTTT. As protein: CASSLNGGDTDTQYF. The chain has TRBV5-1 and TRBJ2-3; the match to TRBD2 covers 8 bases. Germline assignment: CDR1 SGHRS and CDR2 YFSETQ. There are 15 residues in the CDR3. Trimming removed 1 base from V and 2 bases from J; junction bases left unmatched: 3.

The chain joins TRBV23-1 to TRBJ1-6; D unclear. TRBV23-1 is classed as an ORF, of uncertain function. The V and J ends lost 0 bases and 10 bases respectively, with 13 bases between them. The CDR3 covers 15 residues. CDR3 loop: CASSQSPGLRSPLHF. CDR3 DNA sequence: TGCGCCAGCAGTCAATCGCCCGGTCTGCGATCACCCCTCCACTTT.

A few counts support this clonotype. Here the CDR3 DNA reads TGTGCCAGCAGCTTAAACCGGGCAAGTTACAATGAGCAGTTCTTC. Amino acid sequence: CASSLNRASYNEQFF. The chain joins TRBV7-3 to TRBJ2-1; no reliable D call. V was trimmed by 1 base and J by 4 bases, leaving 11 bases between them. This CDR3 is built from 15 residues. CDR1 is SGHTA and CDR2 is FQGTGA in the germline V gene.

This clonotype was observed a few times. The chain carries TRBV4-3 and TRBJ1-2, with unresolved D. The CDR3 runs 13 residues. The V and J ends lost 0 bases and 4 bases respectively, with 6 bases between them. The germline V gene encodes CDR1 LGHNA and CDR2 YSLEER. The CDR3 sequence: CASSQDGVYGYTF. In DNA, the CDR3 is TGCGCCAGCAGCCAAGATGGGGTCTATGGCTACACCTTC.